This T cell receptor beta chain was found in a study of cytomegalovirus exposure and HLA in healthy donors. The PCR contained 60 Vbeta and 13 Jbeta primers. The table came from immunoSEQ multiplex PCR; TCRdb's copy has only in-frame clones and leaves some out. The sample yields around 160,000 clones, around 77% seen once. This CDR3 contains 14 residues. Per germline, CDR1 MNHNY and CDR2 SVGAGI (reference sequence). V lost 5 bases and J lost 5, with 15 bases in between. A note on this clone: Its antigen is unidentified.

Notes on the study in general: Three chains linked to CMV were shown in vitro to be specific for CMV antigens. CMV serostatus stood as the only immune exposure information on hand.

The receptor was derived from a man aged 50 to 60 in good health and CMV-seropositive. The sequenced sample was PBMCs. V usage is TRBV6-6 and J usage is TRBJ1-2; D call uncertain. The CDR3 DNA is TGTGCCAGCAGTCCCCTGAGGAGTAATTATGGCTACACCTTC. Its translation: CASSPLRSNYGYTF.